This T cell receptor beta chain was identified during a study of tumor-infiltrating lymphocytes in primary liver carcinoma. Points from the study as a whole: Among top clones, only about 7-25% appeared in all five tumor regions.

With respect to this clonotype: The antigen remains undetermined. Mismatch with germline at one junction end may stem from a read error.

Scientists recovered RNA and DNA together from around 18-30 mg of unsorted bulk tissue. Constant-region priming of 500 ng total RNA yielded TCR beta cDNA. Modified slightly, ARM-PCR produced TCR beta libraries over three nested multiplex PCR rounds. The opening two PCR rounds, approximately 10 cycles each, paired TRBV1-TRBV30 forward primers with a C-beta reverse primer. TCRdb re-called the multiplex PCR reads with MiXCR, one entry per CDR3 protein. Of some 190,000 distinct CDR3 sequences listed, about 82% are singletons. The germline gives CDR1 GTSNPN, CDR2 SVGIG (reference sequence). The CDR3 contains 16 residues.

V is TRBV30 and J is TRBJ2-5, with 7 bases fitting TRBD1. The DNA end is a closer match to TRBJ2-1, so the J assignment may be wrong. The TCR sequence derives from a man aged 35-49 years with primary liver carcinoma and hepatitis B virus infection. Sequenced: tumor tissue from primary liver carcinoma. For the CDR3, the DNA is TGTGTCTGGAGTACGACAGGGCTGACGCCCCAAGAGACCCAGTTCTTC. This encodes CVWSTTGLTPQETQFF.